This T cell receptor beta chain was sequenced during a study of blood T cell repertoires in COVID-19 (dated by TCRdb to 2020 to 2022). About the full investigation: Samples from collaborators originated in the United States, Italy and Spain and spanned both the acute and convalescent phases of COVID-19. A freely available public database, intended as a resource for researchers studying the immune response to SARS-CoV-2, is where the repertoires were released. The material from the prospective study consisted of cDNA or gDNA derived from T cells, B-cell-depleted T cells, or PBMCs. Subjects who had been exposed to COVID-19, were actively infected with it, or had recovered from it provided the deeply sampled blood TCRbeta repertoires that made up the dataset. HLA class I and class II types, where available, came from metadata supplied by the sample provider rather than from assay-based typing. Samples were obtained from the ongoing ImmuneRACE study (first 160 participants) and from 1,000 to 1,500 subjects provided by 6 global collaborators. Nearly every sample came with metadata listing a de-identified subject ID, COVID-19 status, age in years and sex.

The CDR3 contains 14 residues, cysteine and phenylalanine counted. Only the CDR3 DNA stays, 42 bases, in frame from base 1. V loses 6 bases at its end and J loses 4 bases; junction bases beyond the gene matches: 4. From a lookup of the germline V gene, CDR1 and CDR2 are SNHLY and FYNNEI. Turning to this clone: It has no known antigen specificity. Base qualities are not recorded, but no much larger clone differs from it by a single base.

The investigation overall reported the following: How much clinical and demographic metadata was included differed by source and by participant, and the metadata was provided uncurated.

Collaborating institutions collected whole blood in K2EDTA tubes following their own protocols. For TCRbeta analysis, collaborators shipped samples as frozen whole blood, isolated PBMCs, or DNA extracted from either of those sample types. TCRbeta CDR3 regions were amplified from genomic DNA by means of the immunoSEQ Assay, a bias-controlled multiplex PCR. In the paper's pipeline: The number of nucleated cells in each sample was estimated by amplification of reference gene primers within the assay. Sequence reads were collapsed and filtered to measure the absolute abundance of every unique TCRbeta CDR3 rearrangement. For each sample, productive Simpson clonality was calculated by taking the square root of Simpson's diversity index across productive rearrangements. Not all clones reach the TCRdb copy of this immuneACCESS table, which keeps in-frame sequences only. Checked studies attribute under half of the gap to unresolved V genes and leave the rest unexplained. The DNA was the basis for D and trimming; V, J and clone size are from that table. The sample table records some 140,000 clones; almost 85% of these occur just once. Of the sample, 1.4% to 1.5% falls within the top ten clones.

The V and J genes are TRBV2 and TRBJ2-2; 8 bases in between match TRBD1. The sample comprised peripheral blood. This TCR came from a man in his sixties with acute or convalescent COVID-19. Here is the DNA: TGTGCCAGCAGCCCCGACAGGGGCACCGGGGAGCTGTTTTTT. Its coded protein is CASSPDRGTGELFF.